Listed below are T cell receptor beta chains from one sample, sequenced in a study of T cell repertoires in cytomegalovirus infection. Using its own MiXCR run on the reads, TCRdb lists one record per CDR3 protein. The sample holds about 490,000 distinct CDR3 sequences; approximately 15% are singletons and the top ten take roughly a quarter. The sequenced sample was CD8+ T cells from PBMCs. These receptors came from a human donor in good health (CMV status not recorded). Some clones in this sample may be carry-over from other donors' samples. Each CDR3 is given with its conserved first and last residue. The D gene is left open where the match is weak. Some rows have no size entry. The others give once, few or many, or a class for an expanded clone.

v_call: TRBV20-1; cdr3_length: 13; clone_size: NA; d_call: NA; j_call: TRBJ2-7; cdr3_nt: TGCAGTGCTAGAGGGGACACCGCCTACGAGCAGTACTTC; cdr3_aa: CSARGDTAYEQYF
v_call: TRBV25-1; cdr3_length: 13; clone_size: few; d_call: TRBD1; j_call: TRBJ1-5; cdr3_nt: TGTGCCAGCGGTACAGGGGTGGGTCAGCCCCAGCATTTT; cdr3_aa: CASGTGVGQPQHF
v_call: TRBV27; cdr3_length: 14; clone_size: many; d_call: NA; j_call: TRBJ1-6; cdr3_nt: TGTGCCAGCAGTCGGGGCGCCCTCAATTCACCCCTCCACTTT; cdr3_aa: CASSRGALNSPLHF
v_call: TRBV7-2; cdr3_length: 16; clone_size: many; d_call: NA; j_call: TRBJ1-6; cdr3_nt: TGTGCCAGCAGCTTGGCCAGGGGACCCTATAATTCACCCCTCCACTTT; cdr3_aa: CASSLARGPYNSPLHF
v_call: TRBV7-9; cdr3_length: 13; clone_size: many; d_call: NA; j_call: TRBJ2-7; cdr3_nt: TGTGCCAGCCAGGGGAAGAGCTCCTACGAGCAGTACTTC; cdr3_aa: CASQGKSSYEQYF
v_call: TRBV28; cdr3_length: 15; clone_size: NA; d_call: NA; j_call: TRBJ2-1; cdr3_nt: TGTGCCAGCAGCAAGCTGGAGAGCTACTACAATGAGCAGTTCTTC; cdr3_aa: CASSKLESYYNEQFF
v_call: TRBV7-3; cdr3_length: 16; clone_size: many; d_call: NA; j_call: TRBJ1-3; cdr3_nt: TGTGCCAGCAGTCCCAACGGAGGTCTCTCTGGAAACACCATATATTTT; cdr3_aa: CASSPNGGLSGNTIYF
v_call: TRBV5-1; cdr3_length: 14; clone_size: NA; d_call: NA; j_call: TRBJ2-5; cdr3_nt: TGCGCCAGCAGCTCCCCCTTGGACCAAGAGACCCAGTACTTC; cdr3_aa: CASSSPLDQETQYF
v_call: TRBV11-2; cdr3_length: 17; clone_size: many; d_call: NA; j_call: TRBJ1-1; cdr3_nt: TGTGCCAGCAGCCCAGATTGGGGGCAGGTGAAGAACACTGAAGCTTTCTTT; cdr3_aa: CASSPDWGQVKNTEAFF
v_call: TRBV29-1; cdr3_length: 11; clone_size: many; d_call: NA; j_call: TRBJ2-1; cdr3_nt: TGCAGCCCGTTGATTTACAATGAGCAGTTCTTC; cdr3_aa: CSPLIYNEQFF
v_call: TRBV7-9; cdr3_length: 15; clone_size: few; d_call: TRBD1; j_call: TRBJ1-4; cdr3_nt: TGTGCCAGCAGCAACGGACAGGGTACTAATGAAAAACTGTTTTTT; cdr3_aa: CASSNGQGTNEKLFF
v_call: TRBV14; cdr3_length: 15; clone_size: NA; d_call: NA; j_call: TRBJ1-1; cdr3_nt: TGTGCCAGCAGCCAAGATCCGGGATGGGCGACTGAAGCTTTCTTT; cdr3_aa: CASSQDPGWATEAFF
v_call: TRBV19; cdr3_length: 18; clone_size: NA; d_call: NA; j_call: TRBJ2-2; cdr3_nt: TGTGCCAGTAGTTTCAGGACTGCGGGACACTCGAACACCGGGGAGCTGTTTTTT; cdr3_aa: CASSFRTAGHSNTGELFF
v_call: TRBV12-3/TRBV12-4; cdr3_length: 13; clone_size: many; d_call: NA; j_call: TRBJ2-3; cdr3_nt: TGTGCCAGCGGTTATAGTCCTACAGATACGCAGTATTTT; cdr3_aa: CASGYSPTDTQYF
v_call: TRBV24-1; cdr3_length: 13; clone_size: many; d_call: NA; j_call: TRBJ2-6; cdr3_nt: TGTGCCACCAGTGATGAAGGGGCCAACGTCCTGACTTTC; cdr3_aa: CATSDEGANVLTF
v_call: TRBV28; cdr3_length: 17; clone_size: NA; d_call: NA; j_call: TRBJ1-3; cdr3_nt: TGTGCCAGCAGTTTAGGAGGGTGGAGAGCCTTTGGAAACACCATATATTTT; cdr3_aa: CASSLGGWRAFGNTIYF
v_call: TRBV11-2; cdr3_length: 14; clone_size: many; d_call: NA; j_call: TRBJ2-3; cdr3_nt: TGTGCCAGCAGCGCCCCGGCGGCAGTTGGTACGCAGTATTTT; cdr3_aa: CASSAPAAVGTQYF
v_call: TRBV9; cdr3_length: 13; clone_size: NA; d_call: NA; j_call: TRBJ1-1; cdr3_nt: TGTGCCAGCAGCAAGGGACGTAACACTGAAGCTTTCTTT; cdr3_aa: CASSKGRNTEAFF